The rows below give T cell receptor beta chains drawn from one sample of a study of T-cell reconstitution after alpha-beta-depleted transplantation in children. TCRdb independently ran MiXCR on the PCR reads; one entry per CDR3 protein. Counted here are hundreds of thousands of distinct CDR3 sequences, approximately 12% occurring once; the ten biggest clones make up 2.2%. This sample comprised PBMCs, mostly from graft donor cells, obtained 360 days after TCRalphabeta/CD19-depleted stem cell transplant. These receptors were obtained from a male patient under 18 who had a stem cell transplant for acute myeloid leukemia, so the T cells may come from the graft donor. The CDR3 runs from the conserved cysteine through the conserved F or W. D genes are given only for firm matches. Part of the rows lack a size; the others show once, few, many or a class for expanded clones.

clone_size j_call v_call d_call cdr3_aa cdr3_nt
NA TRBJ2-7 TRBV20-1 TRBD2 CSARDLLAGGPDFVRSSYEQYF TGCAGTGCTAGAGATCTGCTAGCGGGAGGGCCCGACTTTGTAAGGAGCTCCTACGAGCAGTACTTC
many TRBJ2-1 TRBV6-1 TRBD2 CASSPQTSGSSYNEQFF TGTGCCAGCAGTCCCCAGACTAGCGGGAGCTCCTACAATGAGCAGTTCTTC
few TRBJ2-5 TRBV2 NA CARSRAQDGEETQYF TGTGCCAGATCCAGGGCGCAAGACGGGGAAGAGACCCAGTACTTC
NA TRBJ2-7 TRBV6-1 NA CASTRGGLTDYEQYF TGTGCCAGCACCCGCGGCGGGCTTACCGACTACGAGCAGTACTTC
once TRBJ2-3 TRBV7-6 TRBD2 CASSYPYSGRAKLTDTQYF TGTGCCAGCAGCTACCCTTATAGCGGGAGGGCCAAGTTAACAGATACGCAGTATTTT
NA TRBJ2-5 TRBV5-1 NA CASSLVSGIWQETQYF TGCGCCAGCAGCTTGGTAAGCGGTATCTGGCAAGAGACCCAGTACTTC
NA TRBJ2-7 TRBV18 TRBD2 CASSAIAGVGYEQYF TGTGCCAGCTCGGCTATAGCGGGAGTCGGGTACGAGCAGTACTTC
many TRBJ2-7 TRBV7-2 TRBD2 CASSHGLALEQYF TGTGCCAGCAGTCATGGACTAGCACTCGAGCAGTACTTC
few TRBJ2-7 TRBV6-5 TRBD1 CASSYRDRGFEQYF TGTGCCAGCAGTTACCGGGACAGGGGGTTCGAGCAGTACTTC
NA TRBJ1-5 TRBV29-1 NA CSVLGARNQPQHF TGCAGCGTTTTAGGGGCGCGGAATCAGCCCCAGCATTTT
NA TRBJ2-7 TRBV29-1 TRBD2 CSVGEGFYEQYF TGCAGCGTAGGGGAGGGCTTCTACGAGCAGTACTTC
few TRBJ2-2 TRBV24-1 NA CATSDLGGIDYTGELFF TGTGCCACCAGTGATTTAGGGGGGATAGACTACACCGGGGAGCTGTTTTTT
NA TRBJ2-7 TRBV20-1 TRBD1 CSARGETGDEQYF TGCAGTGCTAGAGGCGAGACAGGGGACGAGCAGTACTTC
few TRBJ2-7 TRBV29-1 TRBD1 CSAGTGLYEQYF TGCAGCGCCGGGACAGGGCTCTACGAGCAGTACTTC
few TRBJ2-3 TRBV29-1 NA CSVDVTDTQYF TGCAGCGTTGATGTGACAGATACGCAGTATTTT
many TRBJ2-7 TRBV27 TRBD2 CASSPPGTSARGRYF TGTGCCAGCAGCCCCCCCGGGACTAGCGCCCGCGGACGGTACTTC
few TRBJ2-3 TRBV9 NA CASTRSPGADTQYF TGTGCCAGCACCAGATCCCCGGGAGCAGATACGCAGTATTTT
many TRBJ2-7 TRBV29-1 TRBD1 CSVEQGVHYEQYF TGCAGCGTGGAACAGGGGGTCCACTACGAGCAGTACTTC
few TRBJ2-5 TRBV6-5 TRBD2 CASSYQRLAGFQETQYF TGTGCCAGCAGTTACCAGAGGCTAGCGGGATTCCAAGAGACCCAGTACTTC
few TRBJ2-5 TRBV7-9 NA CASSLWGLEEETQYF TGTGCCAGCAGCTTATGGGGACTGGAGGAAGAGACCCAGTACTTC
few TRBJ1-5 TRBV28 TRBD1 CASSIRQGMNNQPQHF TGTGCCAGCAGTATCCGACAGGGTATGAACAATCAGCCCCAGCATTTT
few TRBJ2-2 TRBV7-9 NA CASSLRKNTGELFF TGTGCCAGCAGCTTGAGGAAGAACACCGGGGAGCTGTTTTTT
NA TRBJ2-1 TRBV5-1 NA CASKGGSSYNEQFF TGCGCCAGCAAGGGGGGGAGCTCCTACAATGAGCAGTTCTTC
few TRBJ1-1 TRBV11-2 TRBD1 CASSLEGGTAMNTEAFF TGTGCCAGCAGCTTAGAGGGTGGGACAGCTATGAACACTGAAGCTTTCTTT
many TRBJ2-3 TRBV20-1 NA CSAPGRMGGTDTQYF TGCAGTGCCCCGGGTCGTATGGGGGGCACAGATACGCAGTATTTT
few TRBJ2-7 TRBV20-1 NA CSARDLVRHEQYF TGCAGTGCTAGAGATCTAGTCCGGCACGAGCAGTACTTC
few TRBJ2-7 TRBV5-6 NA CASSFRAVGYAREQYF TGTGCCAGCAGCTTCCGTGCCGTGGGTTACGCCCGCGAGCAGTACTTC
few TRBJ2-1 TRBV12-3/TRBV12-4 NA CASTFEVSAVPSYNEQFF TGTGCCAGCACCTTTGAGGTCTCAGCGGTTCCCTCCTACAATGAGCAGTTCTTC
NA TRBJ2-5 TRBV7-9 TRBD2 CASSDSPGLAGETQYF TGTGCCAGCAGCGACTCGCCTGGACTAGCGGGAGAGACCCAGTACTTC
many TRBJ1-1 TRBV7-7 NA CASSPMVNTEAFF TGTGCTAGCAGCCCCATGGTGAACACTGAAGCTTTCTTT
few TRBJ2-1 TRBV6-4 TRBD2 CASIGGRAGNEQFF TGTGCCAGCATCGGCGGGAGGGCCGGGAATGAGCAGTTCTTC
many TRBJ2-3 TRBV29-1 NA CSVGPRAGPSTDTQYF TGCAGCGTTGGGCCCAGGGCAGGACCTAGCACAGATACGCAGTATTTT
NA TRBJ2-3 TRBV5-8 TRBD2 CASSLFRGSGGTDTQYF TGTGCCAGCAGCTTGTTCCGCGGGAGTGGGGGCACAGATACGCAGTATTTT
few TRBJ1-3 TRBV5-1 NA CASSPQGPTGNTIYF TGCGCCAGCAGCCCCCAGGGGCCCACTGGAAACACCATATATTTT
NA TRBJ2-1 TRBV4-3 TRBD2 CASSQPGDSGRVNNEQFF TGCGCCAGCAGCCAACCAGGAGATAGCGGGAGAGTCAACAATGAGCAGTTCTTC
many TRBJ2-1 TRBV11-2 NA CASSPSRQLAIAYNEQFF TGTGCCAGCAGCCCTAGCCGGCAACTAGCTATAGCCTACAATGAGCAGTTCTTC
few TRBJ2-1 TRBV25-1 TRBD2 CASSTSGRLANEQFF TGTGCCAGCAGCACTAGCGGGAGGCTAGCCAATGAGCAGTTCTTC
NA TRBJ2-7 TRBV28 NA CASRRLGMGSGYEQYF TGTGCCAGCAGACGTCTTGGCATGGGATCGGGCTACGAGCAGTACTTC
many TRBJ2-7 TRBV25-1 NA CASSEPPSYEQYF TGTGCCAGCAGTGAACCCCCCAGCTACGAGCAGTACTTC
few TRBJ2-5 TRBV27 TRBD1 CASSPTGSPPETQYF TGTGCCAGCAGTCCGACAGGGTCTCCCCCTGAGACCCAGTACTTC
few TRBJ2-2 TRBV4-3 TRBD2 CASSLTSGSFGGGELFF TGCGCCAGCAGCCTTACTAGCGGGAGTTTCGGTGGCGGGGAGCTGTTTTTT
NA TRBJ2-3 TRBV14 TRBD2 CASSRFGGRVATDTQYF TGTGCCAGCAGCCGATTCGGCGGGAGGGTGGCGACAGATACGCAGTATTTT
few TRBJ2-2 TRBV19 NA CASIRDTGELFF TGTGCCAGTATTCGAGACACCGGGGAGCTGTTTTTT
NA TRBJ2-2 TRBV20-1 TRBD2 CSAREWGTSGPLPLGGELFF TGCAGTGCTAGAGAGTGGGGGACTAGCGGGCCCCTTCCTCTGGGCGGGGAGCTGTTTTTT
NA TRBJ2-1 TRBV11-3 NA CASSAGFRHPNNEQFF TGTGCCAGCAGCGCCGGATTTAGGCATCCCAACAATGAGCAGTTCTTC
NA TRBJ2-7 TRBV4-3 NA CASSQDPTAVPYEQYF TGCGCCAGCAGCCAAGATCCGACAGCCGTTCCCTACGAGCAGTACTTC
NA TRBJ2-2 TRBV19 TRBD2 CASSRESGRPFAGELFF TGTGCCAGTAGTCGTGAAAGCGGGAGGCCTTTCGCCGGGGAGCTGTTTTTT
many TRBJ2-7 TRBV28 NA CASTPGWYEQYF TGTGCCAGCACCCCTGGGTGGTACGAGCAGTACTTC
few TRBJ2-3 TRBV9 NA CASSLIGRYTDTQYF TGTGCCAGCAGCCTTATAGGGAGGTACACAGATACGCAGTATTTT
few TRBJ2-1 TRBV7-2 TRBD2 CASSLVGSGRAGQFF TGTGCCAGCAGCTTAGTTGGTAGCGGGAGGGCCGGGCAGTTCTTC
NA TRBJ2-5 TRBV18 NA CASSPPFRETQYF TGTGCCAGCTCACCACCGTTCCGAGAGACCCAGTACTTC
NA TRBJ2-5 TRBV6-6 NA CASSPGTSGTQYF TGTGCCAGCAGCCCGGGAACCAGTGGGACCCAGTACTTC
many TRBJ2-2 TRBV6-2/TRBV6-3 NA CASSYGIGSGELFF TGTGCCAGCAGTTACGGGATCGGATCCGGGGAGCTGTTTTTT
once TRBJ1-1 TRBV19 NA CASSLRGRSNTEAFF TGTGCCAGTAGTCTCCGTGGACGGTCGAACACTGAAGCTTTCTTT
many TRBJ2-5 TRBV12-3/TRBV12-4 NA CASSLGQAGKTQYF TGTGCCAGCAGTTTAGGGCAGGCCGGGAAGACCCAGTACTTC
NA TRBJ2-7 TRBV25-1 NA CASSEPGHLSYEQYF TGTGCCAGCAGTGAACCTGGGCACCTCTCCTACGAGCAGTACTTC
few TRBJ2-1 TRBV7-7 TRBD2 CASSLRLAGMNEQFF TGTGCTAGCAGCTTAAGACTAGCGGGCATGAATGAGCAGTTCTTC
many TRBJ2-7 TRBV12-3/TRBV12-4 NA CASSFGREAYEQYF TGTGCCAGCAGTTTCGGGCGGGAAGCCTACGAGCAGTACTTC
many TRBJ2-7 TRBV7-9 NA CASSLGQGAYIREQYF TGTGCCAGCAGCTTAGGTCAGGGCGCGTACATTCGGGAGCAGTACTTC